A single sample gave rise to the 9 T cell receptor beta chains below, sequenced in a study of a mutant IDH1 vaccine in newly diagnosed glioma. Sample time point: week 11, during vaccination. With topical imiquimod, each dose of the vaccine consisted of 300 ug of mutant IDH1 20-mer peptide. No cognate antigen is known for these TCRs. The method was immunoSEQ multiplex PCR; TCRdb's version includes in-frame clones alone and lacks a portion of them. The sample holds around 53,000 clones; 90% to 95% are singletons and the top ten take more than 2%. The source material was PBMCs, sampled from a glioma patient whose treatment included an IDH1 peptide vaccine. These receptors all stem from a man aged 45-65 years with glioma.

The chain has TRBV6-5 and TRBJ2-7; D is ambiguous. Trimming pared 5 bases from V and 4 bases from J, leaving 9 bases between. Germline V CDR1 and CDR2: MNHEY, SVGAGI. The CDR3 has 12 residues. As DNA, the CDR3 is TGTGCCAGCAGTCGTGGGCGGTACGAGCAGTACTTC. Its translation: CASSRGRYEQYF.

The rearrangement links TRBV9 to TRBJ2-7, with D perhaps matching TRBD1 (5 bases). Trimming stripped 3 bases from V and 2 bases from J, with 15 bases between. Per germline, CDR1 SGDLS and CDR2 YYNGEE. This CDR3 contains 15 residues. CDR3 coding DNA: TGTGCCAGCAGCGCGCAGGGTCATCCTCCCTACGAGCAGTACTTC. Translated, it gives CASSAQGHPPYEQYF. The full variable domain, rest sourced from reference TRBV9 and TRBJ2-7, is DSGVTQTPKHLITATGQRVTLRCSPRSGDLSVYWYQQSLDQGLQFLIQYYNGEERAKGNILERFSAQQFPDLHSELNLSSLELGDSALYFCASSAQGHPPYEQYFGPGTRLTVT.

The V gene is TRBV7-8, the J gene TRBJ2-5; 9 nucleotides line up with TRBD1. The CDR3 has 15 residues. Germline values: CDR1 SGHVS, CDR2 FQNEAQ. Losses at the gene ends were 5 bases for V and 2 bases for J; bases not matched to a gene: 6. The CDR3 protein is CASSAGTGWQETQYF. CDR3 nucleotides: TGTGCCAGCAGCGCCGGGACAGGGTGGCAAGAGACCCAGTACTTC.

Here the CDR3 reads CASNGQGNQPQHF. Here the CDR3 DNA reads TGCGCCAGCAACGGACAGGGGAATCAGCCCCAGCATTTT. The J gene is TRBJ1-5, the V gene TRBV10-2; 9 bases align to TRBD1. The CDR3 sequence is 13 residues long. Germline trimming cut 7 bases from V and 4 bases from J; bases unmatched to any gene: 2. The germline V gene encodes CDR1 WSHSY and CDR2 SAAADI.

The rearrangement joins TRBV5-5 to TRBJ2-5; 10 bases align to TRBD1. Trimming cost V 2 bases and J 2 bases; bases outside gene matches: 6. Per the germline V gene, CDR1 is SGHKS and CDR2 is YYEKEE (reference sequence). The CDR3 covers 16 residues. CDR3 sequence: CASSLQWTGGQETQYF. The CDR3 nucleotides read TGTGCCAGCAGCTTACAATGGACAGGGGGACAAGAGACCCAGTACTTC.

This clone has only a few counts. The chain employs TRBV6-5 and TRBJ1-1; D possibly corresponds to TRBD1 (6 bases). There are 12 residues in the CDR3. The V and J ends lost 9 bases and 5 bases respectively, with 13 bases between them. The germline CDR1 and CDR2 sequences are MNHEY and SVGAGI. The CDR3 nucleotides are TGTGCCAGTAGTACAGGGAGGACTGAAGCTTTCTTT. It yields the protein CASSTGRTEAFF.

CDR3 in DNA: TGTGCCAGCAGCACGCGGCCAGGGCCGGAAAAACTGTTTTTT. Protein product: CASSTRPGPEKLFF. The genes are TRBV7-8 and TRBJ1-4; D might be TRBD1 (5 bases). This CDR3 comprises 14 residues. Trimming shortened V by 5 bases and J by 8 bases, and 15 bases separated the two germline ends. CDR1 is SGHVS, CDR2 FQNEAQ, per germline.

The V gene is TRBV9, the J gene TRBJ1-4; a weak D match, TRBD1 (5 bases). Trimming took off 3 bases at V and 5 bases at J, with 14 bases between the two ends. The CDR3 extends over 15 amino acids. Germline-derived CDR1 and CDR2 are SGDLS and YYNGEE. The CDR3, as DNA: TGTGCCAGCAGCGGGACATCAGGGCCAAATGAAAAACTGTTTTTT. It encodes CASSGTSGPNEKLFF.

The chain combines TRBV13 with TRBJ2-7, with TRBD1 identical over 9 bases. The germline V gene has CDR1 PRHDT and CDR2 FYEKMQ (reference sequence). The CDR3 runs 15 residues. After removal of 5 bases from V and 5 bases from J, the junction contained 10 bases not matched to a gene. Here the CDR3 reads CASSPTPGTGNEQYF. The CDR3 coding sequence is TGTGCCAGCAGCCCGACCCCCGGGACAGGGAACGAGCAGTACTTC.